This T cell receptor (beta chain) was identified in a study of human T cells and chemical hapten exposure. The CDR3 is made up of 14 amino acids. Germline V gene lookup returns CDR1 DFQATT and CDR2 SNEGSKA (reference sequence). Unmatched junction bases numbered 5, after V lost 2 bases and J lost 3 bases. This sample's time point: patch test 1, 2 weeks after DPC sensitization. As for treatment: therapeutic diphenylcyclopropenone sensitization with weekly scalp DPC. Using its own MiXCR run on the RACE reads, TCRdb lists one record per CDR3 protein. Of roughly 190,000 distinct CDR3 sequences listed, about 22% are singletons.

The V call is TRBV20-1, the J call TRBJ2-3; TRBD1 matches at 7 bases. This specimen was whole blood, taken in connection with sensitization to the hapten diphenylcyclopropenone (DPC). The clonotype comes from a woman aged 45-59 years with alopecia areata. Some clones in this sample may be carry-over from other donors' samples. The CDR3 nucleotides are TGCAGTGCTAGAAGGCCAGGGGGAACAGATACGCAGTATTTT. It translates to CSARRPGGTDTQYF.